Given below is one T cell receptor (beta chain) in context. Its antigen remains unidentified. Additional DNA sequences in this sample encode the identical CDR3. Each and every patient relapsed after autologous stem cell transplantation, and patients got differing brentuximab vedotin exposure. Starting with thawed PBMCs, CD4+ T cells were purified by magnetic negative selection. Patients showed best responses of complete response, partial response or progressive disease. The repertoire was sequenced with immunoSEQ multiplex PCR; TCRdb's copy has only in-frame clones and lacks some. The repertoire has about 30,000 clones, 85% of them found once; the top ten carry 2.4%. CDR1 is SQVTM and CDR2 is ANQGSEA in the germline V gene. This CDR3 has 12 amino acids. Trimming stripped 4 bases from V and 8 bases from J, with 14 bases between. This record comes from a study of PD-1 blockade in classical Hodgkin lymphoma.

Broader study findings: The repertoire differences lack a defined cause, possibly disease activity or prior therapy. A significant rise in TCR diversity was seen by C4D1 for CD4+ cells but not for CD8+ cells.

Sequencing used CD4+ T cells from blood, obtained at baseline. This chain links TRBV29-1 with TRBJ1-2; D may be TRBD1 (5 bases). The TCR was taken from a human donor with classical Hodgkin lymphoma. CDR3 sequence reads: CSVVSGTSGYTF. The CDR3 DNA sequence: TGCAGCGTTGTATCCGGGACTTCAGGCTACACCTTC.